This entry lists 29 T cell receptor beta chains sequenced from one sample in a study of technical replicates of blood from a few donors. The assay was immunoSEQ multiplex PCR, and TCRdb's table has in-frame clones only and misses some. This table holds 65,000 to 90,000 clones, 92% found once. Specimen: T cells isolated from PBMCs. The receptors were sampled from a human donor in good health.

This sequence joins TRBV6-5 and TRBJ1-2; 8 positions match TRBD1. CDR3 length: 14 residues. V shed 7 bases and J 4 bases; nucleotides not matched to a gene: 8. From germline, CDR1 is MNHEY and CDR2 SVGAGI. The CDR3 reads CASKVQGASYGYTF. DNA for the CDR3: TGTGCCAGCAAAGTCCAGGGGGCGTCCTATGGCTACACCTTC.

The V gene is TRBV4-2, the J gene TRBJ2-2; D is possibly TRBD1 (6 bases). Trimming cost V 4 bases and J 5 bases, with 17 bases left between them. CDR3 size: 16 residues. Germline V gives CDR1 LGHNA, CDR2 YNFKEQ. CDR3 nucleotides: TGTGCCAGCAGCCCTTACGCAGGGGTTGGTACCGGGGAGCTGTTTTTT. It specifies CASSPYAGVGTGELFF.

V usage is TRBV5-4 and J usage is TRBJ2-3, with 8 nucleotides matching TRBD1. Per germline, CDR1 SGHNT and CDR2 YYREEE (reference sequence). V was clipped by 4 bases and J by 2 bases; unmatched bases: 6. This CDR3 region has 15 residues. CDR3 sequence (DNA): TGTGCCAGCAGCCCCGGACAGGGACCCACAGATACGCAGTATTTT. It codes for CASSPGQGPTDTQYF.

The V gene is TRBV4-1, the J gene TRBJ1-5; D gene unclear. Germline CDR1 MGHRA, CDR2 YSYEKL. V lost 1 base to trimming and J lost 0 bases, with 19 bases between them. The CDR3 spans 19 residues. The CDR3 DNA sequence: TGCGCCAGCAGCCAAGTGAGGGCCCGACAACAATATAGCAATCAGCCCCAGCATTTT. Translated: CASSQVRARQQYSNQPQHF.

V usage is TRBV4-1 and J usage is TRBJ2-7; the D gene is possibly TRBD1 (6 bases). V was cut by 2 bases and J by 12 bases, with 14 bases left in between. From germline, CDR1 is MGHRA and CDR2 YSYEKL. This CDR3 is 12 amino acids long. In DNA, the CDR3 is TGCGCCAGCAGCCAAACAGGGACCTCCAGGTACTTC. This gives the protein CASSQTGTSRYF.

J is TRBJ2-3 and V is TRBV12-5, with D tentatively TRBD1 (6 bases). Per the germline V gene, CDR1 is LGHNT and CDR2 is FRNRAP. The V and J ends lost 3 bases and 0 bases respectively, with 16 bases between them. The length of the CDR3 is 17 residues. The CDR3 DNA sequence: TGTGCTAGTGGTTTCTCTATAGACAGGTTTAGCACAGATACGCAGTATTTT. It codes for CASGFSIDRFSTDTQYF.

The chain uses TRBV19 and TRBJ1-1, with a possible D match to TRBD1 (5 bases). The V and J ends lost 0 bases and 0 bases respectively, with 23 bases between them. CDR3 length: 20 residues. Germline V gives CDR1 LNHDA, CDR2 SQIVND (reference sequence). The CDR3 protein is CASSIDLRIGQGGVNTEAFF. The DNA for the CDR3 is TGTGCCAGTAGTATAGATCTAAGAATCGGGCAGGGTGGGGTGAACACTGAAGCTTTCTTT.

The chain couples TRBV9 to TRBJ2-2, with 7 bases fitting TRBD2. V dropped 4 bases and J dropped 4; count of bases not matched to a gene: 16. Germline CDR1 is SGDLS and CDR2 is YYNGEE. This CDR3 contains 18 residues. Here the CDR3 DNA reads TGTGCCAGCAGCTCACGAGACTCCGGGACTACGAGCACCGGGGAGCTGTTTTTT. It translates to CASSSRDSGTTSTGELFF. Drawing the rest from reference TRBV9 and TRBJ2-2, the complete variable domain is DSGVTQTPKHLITATGQRVTLRCSPRSGDLSVYWYQQSLDQGLQFLIQYYNGEERAKGNILERFSAQQFPDLHSELNLSSLELGDSALYFCASSSRDSGTTSTGELFFGEGSRLTVL.

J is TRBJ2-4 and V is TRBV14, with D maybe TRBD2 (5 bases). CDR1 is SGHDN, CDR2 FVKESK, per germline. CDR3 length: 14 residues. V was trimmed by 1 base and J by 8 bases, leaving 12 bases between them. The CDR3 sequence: CASSQGLITDIQYF. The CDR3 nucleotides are TGTGCCAGCAGCCAAGGACTAATCACAGACATTCAGTACTTC.

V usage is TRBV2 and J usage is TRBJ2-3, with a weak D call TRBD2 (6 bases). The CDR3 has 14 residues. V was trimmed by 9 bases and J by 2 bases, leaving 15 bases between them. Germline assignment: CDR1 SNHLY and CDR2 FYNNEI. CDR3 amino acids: CASIGLRATDTQYF. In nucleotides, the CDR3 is TGTGCCAGTATAGGACTACGAGCCACAGATACGCAGTATTTT.

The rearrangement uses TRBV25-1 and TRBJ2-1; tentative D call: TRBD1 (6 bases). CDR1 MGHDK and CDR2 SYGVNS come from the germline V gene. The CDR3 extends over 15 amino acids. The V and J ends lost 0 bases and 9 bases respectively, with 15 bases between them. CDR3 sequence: CASSEYGAPRGEQFF. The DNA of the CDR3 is TGTGCCAGCAGTGAATATGGAGCTCCCAGGGGTGAGCAGTTCTTC.

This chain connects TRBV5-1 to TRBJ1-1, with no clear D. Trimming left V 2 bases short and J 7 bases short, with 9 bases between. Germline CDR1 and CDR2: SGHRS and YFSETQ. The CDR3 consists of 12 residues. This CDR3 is CASSLVSHEAFF. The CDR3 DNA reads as TGCGCCAGCAGCTTAGTCAGTCATGAAGCTTTCTTT.

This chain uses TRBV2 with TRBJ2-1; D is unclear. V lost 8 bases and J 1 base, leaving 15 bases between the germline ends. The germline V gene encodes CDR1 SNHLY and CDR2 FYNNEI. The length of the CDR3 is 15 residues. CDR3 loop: CASFRRGISYNEQFF. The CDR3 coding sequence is TGTGCCAGCTTTCGACGCGGAATATCCTACAATGAGCAGTTCTTC.

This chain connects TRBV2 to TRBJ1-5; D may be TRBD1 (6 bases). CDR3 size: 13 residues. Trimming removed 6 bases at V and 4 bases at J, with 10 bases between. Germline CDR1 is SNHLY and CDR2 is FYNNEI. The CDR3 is CASRQGSNQPQHF. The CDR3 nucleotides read TGTGCCAGCAGACAGGGTAGTAATCAGCCCCAGCATTTT.

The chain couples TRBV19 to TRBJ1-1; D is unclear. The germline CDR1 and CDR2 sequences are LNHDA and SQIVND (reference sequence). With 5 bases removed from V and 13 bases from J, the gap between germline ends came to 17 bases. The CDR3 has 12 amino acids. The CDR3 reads CASSPLGGVCFF. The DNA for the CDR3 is TGTGCCAGTAGTCCCCTAGGCGGGGTCTGTTTCTTT.

CDR3 DNA: TGCGCCAGCTCCGCGGCTGGGCGGGGGTACGAGCAGTACTTC. Amino acids: CASSAAGRGYEQYF. The V and J genes are TRBV10-1 and TRBJ2-7; 7 nucleotides match TRBD2. CDR3 length equals 14 residues. CDR1 WNHNN and CDR2 SYGVQD come from the germline V gene (reference sequence). V was pared by 8 bases and J by 4 bases, with 11 bases of the junction left unmatched.

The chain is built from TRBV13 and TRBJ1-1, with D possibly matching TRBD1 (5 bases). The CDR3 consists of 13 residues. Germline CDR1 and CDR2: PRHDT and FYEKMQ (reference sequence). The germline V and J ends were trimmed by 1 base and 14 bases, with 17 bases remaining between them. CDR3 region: CASSLVRWQGLFF. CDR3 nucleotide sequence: TGTGCCAGCAGCTTAGTAAGGTGGCAGGGTTTGTTCTTT.

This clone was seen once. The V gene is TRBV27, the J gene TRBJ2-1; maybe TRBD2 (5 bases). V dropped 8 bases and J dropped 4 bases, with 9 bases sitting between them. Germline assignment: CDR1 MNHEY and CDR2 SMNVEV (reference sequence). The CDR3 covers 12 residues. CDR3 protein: CASHTRYNEQFF. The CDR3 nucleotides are TGTGCCAGCCATACTAGGTACAATGAGCAGTTCTTC.

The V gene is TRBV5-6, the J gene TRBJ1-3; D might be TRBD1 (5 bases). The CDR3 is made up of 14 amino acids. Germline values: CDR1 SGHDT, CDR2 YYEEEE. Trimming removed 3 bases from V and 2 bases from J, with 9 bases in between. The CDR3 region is CASSSGGAGNTIYF. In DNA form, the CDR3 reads TGTGCCAGCAGCTCCGGGGGAGCTGGAAACACCATATATTTT.

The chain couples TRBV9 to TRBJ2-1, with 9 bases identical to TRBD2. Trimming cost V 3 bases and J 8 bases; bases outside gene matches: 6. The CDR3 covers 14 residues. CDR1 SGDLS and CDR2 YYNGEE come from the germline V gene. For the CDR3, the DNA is TGTGCCAGCAGCGGTAGCGGGGGCGTCGATGAGCAGTTCTTC. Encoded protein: CASSGSGGVDEQFF.

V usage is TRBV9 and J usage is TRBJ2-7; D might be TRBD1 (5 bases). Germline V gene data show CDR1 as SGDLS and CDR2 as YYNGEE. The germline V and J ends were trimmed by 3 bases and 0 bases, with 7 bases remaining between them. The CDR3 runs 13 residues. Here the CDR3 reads CASSEDISYEQYF. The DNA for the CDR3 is TGTGCCAGCAGCGAGGACATCTCCTACGAGCAGTACTTC.

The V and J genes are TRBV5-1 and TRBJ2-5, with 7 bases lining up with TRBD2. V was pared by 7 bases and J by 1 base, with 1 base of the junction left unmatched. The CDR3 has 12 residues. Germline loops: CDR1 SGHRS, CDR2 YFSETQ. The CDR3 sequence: CASGRAQETQYF. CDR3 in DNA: TGCGCCAGCGGGAGGGCCCAAGAGACCCAGTACTTC.

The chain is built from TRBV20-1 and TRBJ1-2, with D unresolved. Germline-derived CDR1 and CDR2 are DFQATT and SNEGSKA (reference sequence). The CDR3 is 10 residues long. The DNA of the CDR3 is TGCAGAACCCAAGCCCATGGCTACACCTTC. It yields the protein CRTQAHGYTF.

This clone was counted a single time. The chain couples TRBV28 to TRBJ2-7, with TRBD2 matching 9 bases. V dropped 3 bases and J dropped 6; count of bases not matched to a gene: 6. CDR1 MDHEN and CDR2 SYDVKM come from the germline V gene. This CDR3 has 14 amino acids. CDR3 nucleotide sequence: TGTGCCAGCAGTTTGCGAGCGGGAGGCGGCGAGCAGTACTTC. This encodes CASSLRAGGGEQYF.

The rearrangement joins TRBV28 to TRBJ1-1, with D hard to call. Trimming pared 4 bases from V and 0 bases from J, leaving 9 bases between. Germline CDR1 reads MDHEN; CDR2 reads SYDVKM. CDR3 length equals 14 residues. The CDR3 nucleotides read TGTGCCAGCAGTTCTCTACTTATGAACACTGAAGCTTTCTTT. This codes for CASSSLLMNTEAFF.

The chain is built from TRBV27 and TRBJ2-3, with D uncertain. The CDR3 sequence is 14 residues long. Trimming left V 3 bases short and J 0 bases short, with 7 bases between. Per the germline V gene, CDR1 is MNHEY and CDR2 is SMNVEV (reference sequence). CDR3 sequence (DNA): TGTGCCAGCAGTTTCGTCACTAGCACAGATACGCAGTATTTT. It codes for CASSFVTSTDTQYF.

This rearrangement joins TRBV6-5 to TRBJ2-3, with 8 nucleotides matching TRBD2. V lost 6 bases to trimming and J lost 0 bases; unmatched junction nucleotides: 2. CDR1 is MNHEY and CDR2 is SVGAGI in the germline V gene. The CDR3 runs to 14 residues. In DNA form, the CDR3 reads TGTGCCAGCAGGGAGCGGGGGAGCACAGATACGCAGTATTTT. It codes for CASRERGSTDTQYF.

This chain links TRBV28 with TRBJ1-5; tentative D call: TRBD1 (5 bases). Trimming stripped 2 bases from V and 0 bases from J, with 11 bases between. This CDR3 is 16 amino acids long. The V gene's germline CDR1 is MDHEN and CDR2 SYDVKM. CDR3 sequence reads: CASSLVRQFSNQPQHF. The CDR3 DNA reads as TGTGCCAGCAGTTTAGTCCGACAGTTTAGCAATCAGCCCCAGCATTTT.

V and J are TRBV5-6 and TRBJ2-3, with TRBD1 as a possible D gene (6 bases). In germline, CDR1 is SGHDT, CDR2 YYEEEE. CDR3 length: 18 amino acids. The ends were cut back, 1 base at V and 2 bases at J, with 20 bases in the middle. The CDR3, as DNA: TGTGCCAGCAGCTTGAGGACAGCCACCCGAAGATACACAGATACGCAGTATTTT. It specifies CASSLRTATRRYTDTQYF.